This T cell receptor (beta chain) was profiled in a study of T cells in Graves' hyperthyroidism and ophthalmopathy. The overall study: Blood was drawn when the patient was first diagnosed and still untreated. Broader study findings: Separating ophthalmopathy from stable hyperthyroidism was achieved by a 13 V-J model.

Uncontrolled infection, other autoimmune disease, pregnancy or lactation led to exclusion. Fresh peripheral blood, 7.5 to 10 ml, was the source of the PBMCs. This clonotype was seen repeatedly, ten times or more. The antigen is unknown. This CDR3 region has 14 residues. Germline-derived CDR1 and CDR2 are LNHDA and SQIVND (reference sequence). The V end lost 0 bases, the J end lost 3 bases, and 8 bases lay between the germline ends. The TCR beta CDR3 regions underwent amplification using RNA transcripts as the source. A set of HTBI primers served as the primers for a first-round RT-PCR of the TCR CDR3. One entry per CDR3 protein results from TCRdb running MiXCR on the multiplex PCR reads. The repertoire includes 450,000 to 550,000 distinct CDR3 sequences, approximately 25% of them detected once, and 10% to 12% sits in the top ten.

The genes are TRBV19 and TRBJ1-2; D ambiguous. Sequenced: blood. The TCR comes from a woman between 25 and 40 years old with Graves' ophthalmopathy. Here the CDR3 reads CASSIEPRYYGYTF. In DNA, the CDR3 is TGTGCCAGTAGTATAGAACCGAGATACTATGGCTACACCTTC.